This T cell receptor (beta chain) was found in a study of T cell repertoires in cytomegalovirus infection. Study at large: Epitope selection comprised recently identified HLA-C-restricted CMV epitopes and well-studied HLA-B-restricted CMV epitopes. The public TCR beta signatures pointed to both CMV infection and matching HLA type.

General study points: Cumulative frequency (of public TCR beta family members) identified carriers of CMV plus the relevant HLA. The ex vivo response was dominated by HLA-C-restricted CMV-specific TCR beta clonotypes.

This clonotype was detected ten times or more. The antigen remains unidentified. One entry per CDR3 protein results from TCRdb running MiXCR on the reads. The sample has some 940,000 distinct CDR3 sequences, 30% to 40% seen once. The ends were cut back, 2 bases at V and 5 bases at J, with 12 bases in the middle. From germline, CDR1 is SGHVS and CDR2 FNYEAQ. The CDR3 totals 14 residues. The receptor was isolated from a human donor in good health (CMV status not recorded). Some clones in this sample may be carry-over from other donors' samples. The genes are TRBV7-6 and TRBJ2-5; a possible D gene is TRBD2 (6 bases). The sequences come from cultured CD8+ T cells from PBMCs, collected from culture after CMV antigen stimulation. This CDR3 is CASSLRRGEETQYF. DNA of the CDR3: TGTGCCAGCAGCTTAAGGCGGGGAGAGGAGACCCAGTACTTC.